This paragraph covers one T cell receptor (beta chain) sequence. Its antigen is still unknown. This specimen comes from a study of cytomegalovirus exposure and HLA in healthy donors. Overall study findings and caveats: The study dropped some indistinguishable V segments, TRBV6-2 and TRBV6-3 among them. A link between a missense DCLRE1C variant and TCR beta V- and J-gene trimming emerged from a later analysis.

Germline loops: CDR1 MDHEN, CDR2 SYDVKM. The ends lost 4 bases at V and 4 bases at J; junction bases unmatched: 7. The CDR3 contains 15 residues. Primers included in the PCR were 60 Vbeta and 13 Jbeta primers. Profiling relied on immunoSEQ multiplex PCR, and the TCRdb table lists in-frame clones only, not all of them. The data show around 90,000 clones, around 85% seen once. The chain links TRBV28 to TRBJ2-7; 10 bases line up with TRBD2. This clonotype originated in a man aged 35-49 years in good health and CMV-seropositive. Specimen: PBMCs. The CDR3 region has the DNA TGTGCCAGCAGTTCGCTAGCGGGAGCATCATACGAGCAGTACTTC. This gives the protein CASSSLAGASYEQYF.